The sequence of this T cell receptor (beta chain) was determined in a study of T-cell memory formation after mild COVID-19. About the study: There were largely donor-specific TCR clusters. The study's findings and limits: Cross-reactive memory apparently joined, as some responding clones appeared in pre-infection memory. Contracting clones from day 15 to 85 had balanced CD4/CD8; later expanders favoured CD4+.

cDNA libraries for TCR alpha and TCR beta, carrying sample barcodes and UMIs, came from 5'RACE with constant-segment primers. TCRdb re-derived calls from the 5' RACE reads in MiXCR, one entry per CDR3 protein. The sample holds 240,000 or so distinct CDR3 sequences, approximately 9% seen once. The V end was cut by 0 bases, the J end by 5 bases, with 11 bases between. Germline CDR1 SGHDT, CDR2 YYEEEE. The CDR3 consists of 14 residues. Regarding this clonotype: Its antigen remains unidentified.

The chain has TRBV5-6 and TRBJ1-1, with no clear D. The specimen sequenced was PBMCs or a T cell subset sorted from them (not recorded which). The TCR comes from a man aged 18 to 35 who had mild COVID-19 (a few samples of this study predate the infection). Cell type and time point are not known. The CDR3 nucleotides are TGTGCCAGCAGCTTGGTGGGTGATAATACTGAAGCTTTCTTT. This sequence encodes CASSLVGDNTEAFF.